A single TCR beta chain is shown here with its context. Assay used: immunoSEQ multiplex PCR; TCRdb lists only in-frame clones, some missing. The sample yields about 250,000 clones, around nine tenths seen once. This specimen belongs to a study of blood T cell repertoires in COVID-19. The ends lost 5 bases at V and 5 bases at J; junction bases unmatched: 8. The CDR3 is 14 residues long. The V gene's germline CDR1 is SNHLY and CDR2 FYNNEI. The sequencing sample was made of peripheral blood. The chain employs TRBV2 and TRBJ2-7, with 8 bases lining up with TRBD1. This TCR derives from an older woman who had recovered from COVID-19. CDR3: CASSRNRGTHEQYF. CDR3 DNA: TGTGCCAGCAGTAGGAACAGGGGGACCCACGAGCAGTACTTC.